This T cell receptor (beta chain) was captured in a study of cytomegalovirus exposure and HLA in healthy donors. Whole-study context: The use of the same platform for the approximately 130 validation repertoires and the roughly 680 first-cohort repertoires was reported by a later analysis. Whole-study results and caveats: While the bulk of TCR sequences proved rare, some public TCRs turned up in many donors. The finding came from a later analysis; first-cohort TCR clusters tended to co-occur in the 130 or so validation repertoires.

The germline CDR1 and CDR2 sequences are MNHEY and SMNVEV (reference sequence). This CDR3 comprises 14 residues. The ends were cut back, 2 bases at V and 1 base at J, with 8 bases in the middle. For this clone: The antigen is unknown.

This table comes from immunoSEQ multiplex PCR, and its TCRdb copy is limited to in-frame clones, with some not included. The repertoire includes over 200,000 clones, around 90% of them detected once, and 0.37% sits in the top ten. It was the approximately 120-subject validation cohort, separate from the roughly 700-subject first cohort, to which the donors belonged. Sequenced material: PBMCs. J is TRBJ1-2 and V is TRBV27, with D possibly matching TRBD1 (6 bases). This clonotype was sampled from a woman aged 18 to 35 in good health and CMV-seronegative. The CDR3: CASSLNRVNYGYTF. In DNA, the CDR3 is TGTGCCAGCAGTTTAAACAGGGTTAACTATGGCTACACCTTC.